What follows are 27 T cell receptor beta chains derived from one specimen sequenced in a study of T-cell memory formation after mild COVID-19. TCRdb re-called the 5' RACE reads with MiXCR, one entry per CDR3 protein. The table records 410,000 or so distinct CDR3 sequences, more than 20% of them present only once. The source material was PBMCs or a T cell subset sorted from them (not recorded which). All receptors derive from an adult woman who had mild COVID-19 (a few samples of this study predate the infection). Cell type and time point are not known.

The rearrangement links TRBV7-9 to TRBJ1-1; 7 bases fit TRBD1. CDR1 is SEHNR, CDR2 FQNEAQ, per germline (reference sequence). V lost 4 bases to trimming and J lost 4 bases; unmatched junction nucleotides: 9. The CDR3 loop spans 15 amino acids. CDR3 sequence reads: CASSSDRVVGTEAFF. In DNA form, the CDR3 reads TGTGCCAGCAGCTCAGACAGGGTGGTGGGCACTGAAGCTTTCTTT.

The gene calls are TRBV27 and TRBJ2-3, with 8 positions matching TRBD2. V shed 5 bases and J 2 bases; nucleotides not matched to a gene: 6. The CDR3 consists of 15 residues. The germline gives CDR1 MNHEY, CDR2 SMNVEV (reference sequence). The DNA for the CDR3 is TGTGCCAGCAGTCCACGGACTAGCATCACAGATACGCAGTATTTT. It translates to CASSPRTSITDTQYF.

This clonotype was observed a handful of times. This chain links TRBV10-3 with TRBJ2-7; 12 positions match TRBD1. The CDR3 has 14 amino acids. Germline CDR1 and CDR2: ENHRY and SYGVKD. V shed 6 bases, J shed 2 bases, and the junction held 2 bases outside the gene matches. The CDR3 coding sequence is TGTGCCATCAGGGGACAGGGGGCCACCTACGAGCAGTACTTC. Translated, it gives CAIRGQGATYEQYF.

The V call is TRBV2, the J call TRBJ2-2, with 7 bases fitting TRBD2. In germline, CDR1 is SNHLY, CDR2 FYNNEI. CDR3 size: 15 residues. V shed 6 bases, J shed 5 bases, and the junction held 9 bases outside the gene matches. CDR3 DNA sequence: TGTGCCAGCAGGCCCGGACTAGGCCGAACCGGGGAGCTGTTTTTT. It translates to CASRPGLGRTGELFF.

The CDR3 DNA follows: TGTGCCAGCAGTTACTCGCCTAGCGGGTGGACCACAGATACGCAGTATTTT. This gives the protein CASSYSPSGWTTDTQYF. The chain uses TRBV6-5 and TRBJ2-3; 8 bases agree with TRBD2. Per germline, CDR1 MNHEY and CDR2 SVGAGI. This CDR3 region has 17 residues. Losses at the gene ends were 0 bases for V and 2 bases for J; bases not matched to a gene: 7.

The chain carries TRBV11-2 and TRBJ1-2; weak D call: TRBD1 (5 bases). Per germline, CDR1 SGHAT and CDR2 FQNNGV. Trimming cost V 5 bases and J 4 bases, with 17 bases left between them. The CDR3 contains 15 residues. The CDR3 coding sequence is TGTGCCAGCAGCCAACCTATATTGGGGACCTATGGCTACACCTTC. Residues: CASSQPILGTYGYTF.

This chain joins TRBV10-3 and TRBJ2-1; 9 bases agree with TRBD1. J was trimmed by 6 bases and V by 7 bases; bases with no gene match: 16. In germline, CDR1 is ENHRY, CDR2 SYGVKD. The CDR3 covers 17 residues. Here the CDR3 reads CAIKGTTGGGLFNEQFF. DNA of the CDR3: TGTGCCATCAAGGGGACTACAGGGGGCGGTCTTTTCAATGAGCAGTTCTTC.

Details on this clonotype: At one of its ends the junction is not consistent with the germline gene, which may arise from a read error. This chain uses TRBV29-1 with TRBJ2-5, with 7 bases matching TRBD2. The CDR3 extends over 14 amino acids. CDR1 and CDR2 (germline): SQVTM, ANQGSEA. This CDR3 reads CSVEGAGPGETQYF. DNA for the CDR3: TGCAGCGTCGAAGGAGCGGGGCCCGGCGAGACCCAGTACTTC. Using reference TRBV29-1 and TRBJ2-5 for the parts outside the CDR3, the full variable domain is SAVISQKPSRDICQRGTSLTIQCQVDSQVTMMFWYRQQPGQSLTLIATANQGSEATYESGFVIDKFPISRPNLTFSTLTVSNMSPEDSSIYLCSVEGAGPGETQYFGPGTRLLVL.

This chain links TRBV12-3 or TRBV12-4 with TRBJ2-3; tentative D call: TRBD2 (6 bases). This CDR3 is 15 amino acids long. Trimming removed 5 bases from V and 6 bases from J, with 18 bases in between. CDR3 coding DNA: TGTGCCAGCAGTCCTCGGGAGTTCTGGGGGGATACGCAGTATTTT. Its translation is CASSPREFWGDTQYF.

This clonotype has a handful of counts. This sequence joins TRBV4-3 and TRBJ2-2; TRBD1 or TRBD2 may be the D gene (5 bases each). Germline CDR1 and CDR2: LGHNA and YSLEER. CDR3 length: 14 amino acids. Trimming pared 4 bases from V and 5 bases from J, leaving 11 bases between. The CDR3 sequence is CASSPRDGTGELFF. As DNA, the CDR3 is TGCGCCAGCAGCCCCCGGGACGGTACCGGGGAGCTGTTTTTT.

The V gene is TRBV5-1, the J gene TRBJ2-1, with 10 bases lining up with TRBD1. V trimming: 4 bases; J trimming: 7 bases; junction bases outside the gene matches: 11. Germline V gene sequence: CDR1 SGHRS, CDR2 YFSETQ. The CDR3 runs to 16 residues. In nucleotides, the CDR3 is TGCGCCAGCAGCCGAACCGGGACAGGGGTCAGGAATGAGCAGTTCTTC. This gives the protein CASSRTGTGVRNEQFF. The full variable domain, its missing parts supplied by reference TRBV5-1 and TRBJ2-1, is KAGVTQTPRYLIKTRGQQVTLSCSPISGHRSVSWYQQTPGQGLQFLFEYFSETQRNKGNFPGRFSGRQFSNSRSEMNVSTLELGDSALYLCASSRTGTGVRNEQFFGPGTRLTVL.

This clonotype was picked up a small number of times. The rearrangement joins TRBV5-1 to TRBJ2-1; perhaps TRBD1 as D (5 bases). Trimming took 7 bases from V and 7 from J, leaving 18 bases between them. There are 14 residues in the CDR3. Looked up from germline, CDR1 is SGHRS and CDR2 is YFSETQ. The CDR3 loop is CASGKDNPANEQFF. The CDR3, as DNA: TGCGCCAGCGGAAAGGACAATCCGGCAAATGAGCAGTTCTTC.

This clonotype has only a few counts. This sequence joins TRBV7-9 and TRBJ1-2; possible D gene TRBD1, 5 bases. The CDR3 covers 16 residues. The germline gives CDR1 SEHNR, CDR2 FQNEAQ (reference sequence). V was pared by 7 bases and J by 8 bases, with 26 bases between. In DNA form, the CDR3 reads TGTGCCAGCACCTCGAGGGGTCGACAGCACCAGGGCGGCTACACCTTC. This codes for CASTSRGRQHQGGYTF.

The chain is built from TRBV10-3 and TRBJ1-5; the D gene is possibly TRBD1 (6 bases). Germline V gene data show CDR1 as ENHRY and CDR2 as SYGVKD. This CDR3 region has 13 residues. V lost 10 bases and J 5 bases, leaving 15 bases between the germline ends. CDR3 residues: CATRGRGDQPQHF. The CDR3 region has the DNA TGTGCCACCCGGGGGAGGGGGGATCAGCCCCAGCATTTT.

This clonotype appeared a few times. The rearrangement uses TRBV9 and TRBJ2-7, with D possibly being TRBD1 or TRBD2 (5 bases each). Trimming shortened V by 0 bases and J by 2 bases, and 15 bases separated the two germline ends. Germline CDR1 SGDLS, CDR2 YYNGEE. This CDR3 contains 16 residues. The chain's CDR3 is CASSVEGLAPAYEQYF. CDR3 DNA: TGTGCCAGCAGCGTAGAGGGGCTAGCTCCGGCCTACGAGCAGTACTTC.

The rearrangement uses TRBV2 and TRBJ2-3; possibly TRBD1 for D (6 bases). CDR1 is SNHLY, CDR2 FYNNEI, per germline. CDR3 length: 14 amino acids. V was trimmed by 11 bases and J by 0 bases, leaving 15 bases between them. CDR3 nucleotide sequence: TGTGCCGGACAGACAGGAGCTAGCACAGATACGCAGTATTTT. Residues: CAGQTGASTDTQYF. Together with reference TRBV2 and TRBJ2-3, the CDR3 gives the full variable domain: EPEVTQTPSHQVTQMGQEVILRCVPISNHLYFYWYRQILGQKVEFLVSFYNNEISEKSEIFDDQFSVERPDGSNFTLKIRSTKLEDSAMYFCAGQTGASTDTQYFGPGTRLTVL.

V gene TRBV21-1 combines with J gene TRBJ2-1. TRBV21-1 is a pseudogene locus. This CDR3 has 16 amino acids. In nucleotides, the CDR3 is TGTGCCAGCAGCACTACCGTGGAAGACTCCTACAATGAGCAGTTCTTC. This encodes CASSTTVEDSYNEQFF.

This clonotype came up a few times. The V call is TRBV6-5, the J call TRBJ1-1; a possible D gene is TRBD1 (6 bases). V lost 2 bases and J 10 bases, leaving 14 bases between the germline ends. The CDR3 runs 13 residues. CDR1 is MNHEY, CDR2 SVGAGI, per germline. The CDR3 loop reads CASSYPPQGIAFF. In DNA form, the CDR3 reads TGTGCCAGCAGTTACCCTCCGCAGGGGATAGCTTTCTTT.

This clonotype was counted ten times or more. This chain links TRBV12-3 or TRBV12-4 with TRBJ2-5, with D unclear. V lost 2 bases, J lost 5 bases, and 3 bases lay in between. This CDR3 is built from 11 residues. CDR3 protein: CASSLIETQYF. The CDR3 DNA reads TGTGCCAGCAGTTTAATCGAGACCCAGTACTTC.

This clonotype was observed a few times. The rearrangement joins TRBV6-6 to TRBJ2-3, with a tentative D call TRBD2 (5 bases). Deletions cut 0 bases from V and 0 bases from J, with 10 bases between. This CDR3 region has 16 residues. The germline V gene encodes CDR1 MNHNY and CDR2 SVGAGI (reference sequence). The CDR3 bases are TGTGCCAGCAGTTACTCGCCCGGGGTCAGCACAGATACGCAGTATTTT. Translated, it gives CASSYSPGVSTDTQYF.

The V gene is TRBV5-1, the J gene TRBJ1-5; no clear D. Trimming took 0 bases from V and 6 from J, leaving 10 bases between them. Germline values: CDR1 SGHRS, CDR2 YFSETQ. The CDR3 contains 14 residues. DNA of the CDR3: TGCGCCAGCAGCTTGGATGGGGTCGGTCAGCCCCAGCATTTT. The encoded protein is CASSLDGVGQPQHF.

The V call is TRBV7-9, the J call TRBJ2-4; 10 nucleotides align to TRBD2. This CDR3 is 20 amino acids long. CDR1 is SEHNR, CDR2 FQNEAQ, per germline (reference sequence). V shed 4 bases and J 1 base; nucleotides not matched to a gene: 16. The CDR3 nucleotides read TGTGCCAGCAGCTCCGTGTTTCTTGGGACTAGCGATTCGGCCAAAAACATTCAGTACTTC. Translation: CASSSVFLGTSDSAKNIQYF.

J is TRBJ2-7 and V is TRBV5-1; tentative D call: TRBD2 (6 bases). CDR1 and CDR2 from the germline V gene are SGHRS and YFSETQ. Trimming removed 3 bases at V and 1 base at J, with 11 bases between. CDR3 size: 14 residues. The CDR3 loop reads CASSSRTNSYEQYF. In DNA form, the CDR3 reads TGCGCCAGCAGCTCGCGGACTAATTCCTACGAGCAGTACTTC.

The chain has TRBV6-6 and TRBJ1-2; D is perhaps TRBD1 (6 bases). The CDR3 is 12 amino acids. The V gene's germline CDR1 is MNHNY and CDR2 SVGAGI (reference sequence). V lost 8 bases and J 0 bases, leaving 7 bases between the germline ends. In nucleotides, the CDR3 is TGTGCCAGCGAGGGGGCTAACTATGGCTACACCTTC. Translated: CASEGANYGYTF.

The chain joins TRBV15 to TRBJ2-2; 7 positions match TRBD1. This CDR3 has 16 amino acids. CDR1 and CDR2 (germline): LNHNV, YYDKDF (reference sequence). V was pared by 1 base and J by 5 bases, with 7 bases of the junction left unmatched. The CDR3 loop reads CATSRGGQGETGELFF. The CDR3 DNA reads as TGTGCCACCAGCAGAGGGGGGCAGGGGGAGACCGGGGAGCTGTTTTTT.

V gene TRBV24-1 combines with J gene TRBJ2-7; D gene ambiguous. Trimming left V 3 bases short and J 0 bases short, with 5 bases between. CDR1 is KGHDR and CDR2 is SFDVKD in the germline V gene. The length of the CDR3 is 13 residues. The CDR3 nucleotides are TGTGCCACCAGTGATGTGAGCTCCTACGAGCAGTACTTC. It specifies CATSDVSSYEQYF.

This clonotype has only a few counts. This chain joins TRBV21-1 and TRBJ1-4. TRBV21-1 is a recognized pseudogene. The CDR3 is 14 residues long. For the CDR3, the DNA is TGTGCCAGCACTCGGGGAGGGCTTAATGAAAAACTGTTTTTT. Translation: CASTRGGLNEKLFF.